This T cell receptor beta chain was identified in a study of T cell responses to AZD1222 COVID-19 vaccine. Points from the study as a whole: With dominance at 160-218 and 743-854, vaccine-associated CD4 TCRs spanned spike. Only after the peak T cell response were repertoires sampled. Seropositive at baseline were only 5 to 7 AZD1222 recipients. Targeting of unmutated variant regions was reportedly seen in nearly half of spike-specific TCRs.

CDR3 length equals 15 residues. With 4 bases removed from V and 7 bases from J, the gap between germline ends came to 17 bases. Germline-derived CDR1 and CDR2 are SGHNT and YYREEE (reference sequence). The table lists this clone with a count of one. What it recognizes is unknown. Profiled with immunoSEQ multiplex PCR; TCRdb holds only in-frame clones, not every one. In the table there are approximately 200,000 clones, roughly 94% of which are singletons. This sequence was found in an adult who received the MenACWY meningococcal vaccine as a control. The chain employs TRBV5-4 and TRBJ2-2, with a weak D call TRBD2 (5 bases). Sequences were derived from peripheral blood, sampled 28 days after the second dose of the MenACWY control vaccine. The CDR3 here is CASSLDFQASGELFF. The CDR3 DNA follows: TGTGCCAGCAGCCTGGACTTTCAGGCGAGCGGGGAGCTGTTTTTT.